The rows below give T cell receptor beta chains drawn from one sample of a study of shared clonotypes between healthy human individuals. Clones were sequenced by immunoSEQ multiplex PCR, and TCRdb holds only the in-frame ones, with some missing. The data contain about 650,000 clones, less than 97% of them singletons. Sample: naive CD8+ T cells sorted from blood. These receptors originate from a woman aged 25 to 45 in good health. Each CDR3 is given with its conserved first and last residue. D genes are given only for firm matches. The size entry is marked missing in some rows and otherwise reads once, few, many or a size class.

TRBV7-9,-,16,TRBJ2-1,-,CASSPTPGTLNNEQFF,TGTGCCAGCAGTCCTACCCCGGGGACGCTTAACAATGAGCAGTTCTTC
TRBV29-1,TRBD2,12,TRBJ2-7,once,CSAWGGKDEQYF,TGCAGCGCGTGGGGGGGGAAGGACGAGCAGTACTTC
TRBV19,TRBD1,15,TRBJ2-7,-,CASSNPGTDEYEQYF,TGTGCCAGTAGTAACCCCGGGACAGACGAATACGAGCAGTACTTC
TRBV5-6,-,12,TRBJ1-1,-,CASSLSVAEAFF,TGTGCCAGCAGCTTATCGGTGGCTGAAGCTTTCTTT
TRBV30,TRBD1,12,TRBJ1-1,-,CAWSAGTGRAFF,TGTGCCTGGAGTGCTGGGACAGGTCGAGCTTTCTTT
TRBV2,TRBD2,13,TRBJ2-1,-,CASLAGSYNEQFF,TGTGCCAGCCTAGCGGGGTCTTACAATGAGCAGTTCTTC
TRBV28,-,13,TRBJ1-1,-,CASSFNENTEAFF,TGTGCCAGCAGTTTTAACGAGAACACTGAAGCTTTCTTT
TRBV27,TRBD1,14,TRBJ1-1,-,CASSRRQGNTEAFF,TGTGCCAGCAGCCGAAGACAGGGGAACACTGAAGCTTTCTTT
TRBV4-1,TRBD2,16,TRBJ2-2,-,CASSQPGLAGPGELFF,TGCGCCAGCAGCCAACCGGGACTAGCGGGCCCCGGGGAGCTGTTTTTT
TRBV5-1,-,14,TRBJ1-2,-,CASSPPPGEFGYTF,TGCGCCAGCAGCCCGCCGCCGGGGGAGTTTGGCTACACCTTC
TRBV27,-,13,TRBJ2-1,-,CASSLRGIDEQFF,TGTGCCAGCAGTTTACGAGGGATCGATGAGCAGTTCTTC
TRBV14,-,17,TRBJ2-1,-,CASSQDGGGVFYNEQFF,TGTGCCAGCAGCCAAGATGGTGGGGGAGTCTTCTACAATGAGCAGTTCTTC
TRBV27,-,15,TRBJ2-3,-,CASSLSPLSTDTQYF,TGTGCCAGCAGTTTAAGCCCCCTTAGCACAGATACGCAGTATTTT
TRBV20-1,-,9,TRBJ1-2,once,CSAEIGYTF,TGCAGTGCAGAGATTGGCTACACCTTC
TRBV13,-,16,TRBJ1-2,-,CASSLGLESPNYGYTF,TGTGCCAGCAGCTTAGGCTTGGAGTCACCTAACTATGGCTACACCTTC
TRBV19,-,12,TRBJ2-2,-,CASSWGAGELFF,TGTGCCAGTAGTTGGGGGGCCGGGGAGCTGTTTTTT
TRBV5-6,TRBD1,14,TRBJ2-7,-,CASSWDRSSYEQYF,TGTGCCAGCAGCTGGGACAGGAGCTCCTACGAGCAGTACTTC
TRBV7-2,TRBD1,17,TRBJ2-7,-,CASSSTGTGVPTYEQYF,TGTGCCAGCAGCTCAACCGGGACAGGAGTACCTACGTACGAGCAGTACTTC
TRBV5-6,-,15,TRBJ1-1,-,CASSLDGFMNTEAFF,TGTGCCAGCAGCTTGGACGGCTTTATGAACACTGAAGCTTTCTTT
TRBV5-1,-,15,TRBJ2-2,once,CASSSRWESAGELFF,TGCGCCAGCAGCTCCCGATGGGAGTCGGCCGGGGAGCTGTTTTTT
TRBV27,-,14,TRBJ2-1,-,CASSLSGSYNEQFF,TGTGCCAGCAGTTTAAGTGGTTCTTACAATGAGCAGTTCTTC
TRBV27,TRBD2,11,TRBJ2-1,-,CASGPGLEQFF,TGTGCCAGCGGACCGGGACTAGAGCAGTTCTTC
TRBV10-1,-,13,TRBJ1-1,-,CASSEGEGTEAFF,TGCGCCAGCAGTGAGGGCGAGGGTACTGAAGCTTTCTTT
TRBV5-8,-,15,TRBJ2-7,-,CASSFYETEGSEQYF,TGTGCCAGCAGCTTTTATGAGACCGAAGGCTCCGAGCAGTACTTC
TRBV7-9,-,14,TRBJ2-1,-,CASSLDPGINEQFF,TGTGCCAGCAGCTTAGACCCGGGAATTAATGAGCAGTTCTTC
TRBV27,TRBD1,16,TRBJ1-1,-,CASKQGAGPMNTEAFF,TGTGCCAGCAAACAGGGGGCGGGCCCCATGAACACTGAAGCTTTCTTT
TRBV2,TRBD2,14,TRBJ2-1,-,CASSEGTSTNEQFF,TGTGCCAGCAGTGAGGGGACTAGCACTAATGAGCAGTTCTTC
TRBV7-9,-,13,TRBJ2-1,-,CASSLGSYNEQFF,TGTGCCAGCAGCTTGGGCAGTTATAATGAGCAGTTCTTC
TRBV5-6,-,15,TRBJ2-5,-,CASSFTGKGEETQYF,TGTGCCAGCAGCTTCACAGGGAAAGGGGAAGAGACCCAGTACTTC
TRBV7-9,TRBD1,19,TRBJ2-6,-,CASSLGRTGTDSGANVLTF,TGTGCCAGCAGCTTAGGGAGAACCGGGACAGACTCTGGGGCCAACGTCCTGACTTTC
TRBV19,-,12,TRBJ1-1,-,CASSPGNTEAFF,TGTGCCAGTAGTCCAGGGAACACTGAAGCTTTCTTT
TRBV5-6,TRBD2,16,TRBJ2-1,-,CASSLAASGEVGEQFF,TGTGCCAGCAGCTTGGCAGCTAGCGGGGAGGTAGGAGAGCAGTTCTTC
TRBV5-6,TRBD2,15,TRBJ2-7,-,CASSSAGDPSYEQYF,TGTGCCAGCAGCTCCGCGGGAGACCCCTCCTACGAGCAGTACTTC
TRBV11-2,TRBD2,16,TRBJ2-3,-,CASSLELAGGGDTQYF,TGTGCCAGCAGCTTAGAGCTAGCGGGAGGAGGTGATACGCAGTATTTT
TRBV19,TRBD2,15,TRBJ2-7,-,CASSIGLAGKYEQYF,TGTGCCAGTAGTATTGGACTAGCGGGAAAGTACGAGCAGTACTTC
TRBV12-5,-,15,TRBJ1-1,-,CASGLAIPGSTEAFF,TGTGCTAGTGGTTTGGCTATTCCGGGTAGCACTGAAGCTTTCTTT
TRBV7-2,TRBD2,14,TRBJ2-1,-,CASSPGLAADEQFF,TGTGCCAGCAGCCCGGGACTAGCGGCCGATGAGCAGTTCTTC
TRBV11-2,-,15,TRBJ2-1,-,CASSLAGVTYNEQFF,TGTGCCAGCAGCTTAGCGGGAGTGACCTACAATGAGCAGTTCTTC
TRBV5-6,-,12,TRBJ2-1,-,CASSLGGNEQFF,TGTGCCAGCAGCTTGGGGGGCAATGAGCAGTTCTTC
TRBV4-1,TRBD2,15,TRBJ2-7,-,CASSQALAGTYEQYF,TGCGCCAGCAGCCAAGCGCTAGCGGGAACCTACGAGCAGTACTTC
TRBV21-1,-,16,TRBJ2-1,-,CASSKLGAGDYNEQFF,TGTGCCAGCAGCAAATTGGGTGCGGGGGACTACAATGAGCAGTTCTTC
TRBV6-1,-,17,TRBJ2-7,-,CASSDPRGQPSSYEQYF,TGTGCCAGCAGTGACCCCAGGGGACAACCGAGCTCCTACGAGCAGTACTTC
TRBV5-4,-,15,TRBJ2-2,-,CASSFPEEDTGELFF,TGTGCCAGCAGCTTTCCCGAGGAAGACACCGGGGAGCTGTTTTTT
TRBV19,-,14,TRBJ1-1,-,CASSIEGLNTEAFF,TGTGCCAGTAGTATAGAGGGGTTGAACACTGAAGCTTTCTTT
TRBV19,TRBD1,14,TRBJ2-7,-,CASSFGQGTYEQYF,TGTGCCAGTAGTTTTGGACAGGGAACCTACGAGCAGTACTTC
TRBV25-1,-,17,TRBJ1-6,-,CASSQRGYSPYNSPLHF,TGTGCCAGCAGTCAGCGAGGATACAGCCCCTATAATTCACCCCTCCACTTT
TRBV27,-,13,TRBJ2-5,-,CASSPLGGETQYF,TGTGCCAGCAGCCCCCTGGGCGGGGAGACCCAGTACTTC
TRBV6-6,-,14,TRBJ2-6,-,CASSSSSGANVLTF,TGTGCCAGCAGTTCCAGTTCTGGGGCCAACGTCCTGACTTTC
TRBV29-1,-,15,TRBJ2-1,-,CSVEDPGLPDNEQFF,TGCAGCGTTGAAGATCCCGGACTCCCGGACAATGAGCAGTTCTTC
TRBV27,-,15,TRBJ2-7,-,CASSWMGPSSYEQYF,TGTGCCAGCAGCTGGATGGGACCCAGCTCCTACGAGCAGTACTTC